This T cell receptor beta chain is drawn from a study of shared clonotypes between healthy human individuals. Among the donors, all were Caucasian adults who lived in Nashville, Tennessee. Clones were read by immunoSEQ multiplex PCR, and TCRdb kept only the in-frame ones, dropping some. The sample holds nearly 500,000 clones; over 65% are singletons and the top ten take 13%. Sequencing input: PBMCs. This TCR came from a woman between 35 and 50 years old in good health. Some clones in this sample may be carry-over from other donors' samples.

CDR3 in DNA: TGTGCCAGCTCACCACGAGTCCTGGGACTAGCGGGAGTCCGGGCAGACAATGAGCAGTTCTTC. It is translated as CASSPRVLGLAGVRADNEQFF. The rearrangement uses TRBV18 and TRBJ2-1, with 14 bases that match TRBD2. J gave up 5 bases and V 1 base, and 16 bases lay outside the gene matches. From germline, CDR1 is KGHSH and CDR2 LQKENI. CDR3 size: 21 residues.